The following is a T cell receptor beta chain sequence with its context. Trimming removed 0 bases at V and 0 bases at J, with 10 bases between. The CDR3 totals 16 residues. CDR1 is SGDLS, CDR2 YYNGEE, per germline. Libraries were prepared by immunoSEQ multiplex PCR; TCRdb keeps only in-frame clonotypes and omits some of them. The sample lists roughly 60,000 clones, just under 95% seen once, with roughly 1.5% in the top ten. The source of the sample is a study of T cell changes during pregnancy in multiple sclerosis. This sequence joins TRBV9 and TRBJ2-1; D perhaps matches TRBD1 (5 bases). This TCR came from a female donor with multiple sclerosis, enrolled in a pregnancy study. The material sequenced was peripheral blood, taken in the second trimester of pregnancy. The CDR3 sequence: CASSVVPRGSYNEQFF. CDR3 nucleotide sequence: TGTGCCAGCAGCGTAGTCCCAAGGGGCTCCTACAATGAGCAGTTCTTC.